The present T cell receptor (beta chain) was sequenced within a study of kidney transplant recipient with SARS-CoV-2 infection. CDR1 and CDR2 from the germline V gene are MNHEY and SMNVEV (reference sequence). CDR3 length equals 16 residues. On this clonotype: A clone one base away is much larger, so this may be a read error.

TCRdb called the reads again in MiXCR, with one record for every CDR3 protein. The sample consists of approximately 250,000 distinct CDR3 sequences, 29% of them appearing once. V and J are TRBV27 and TRBJ2-3, with 7 bases lining up with TRBD2. The J call may be incorrect, as the DNA end agrees better with TRBJ2-1. This clonotype originated in a male patient in his thirties who had COVID-19 and was a kidney transplant recipient. Some T cells may have originated in the graft donor. The source was a blood sample, collected at baseline and between days 110 and 120 from a kidney transplant recipient. CDR3 loop: CASSLVGNGRRDEQFF. The CDR3 DNA is TGTGCCAGCAGTCTTGTAGGAAACGGGAGGAGGGATGAGCAGTTCTTC.